This T cell receptor (beta chain) comes out of a study of CD8 T cells in ankylosing spondylitis. Quantitative barcoded 5'-RACE was used to prepare TCR beta libraries. From the 5' RACE reads, TCRdb called clonotypes with MiXCR, one entry per CDR3 protein. This sample has roughly 180,000 distinct CDR3 sequences; around 9.6% occur once, and the top ten carry more than 13%. Findings and limits, study-wide: Under 10 highly homologous variants formed a TCR beta motif that appeared characteristic of ankylosing spondylitis blood. Reportedly, matched ankylosing spondylitis synovial fluid was significantly enriched for disease-linked clones. Earlier studies detected some motif variants in reactive arthritis synovial fluid and blood.

Germline CDR1 and CDR2: LNHNV and YYDKDF (reference sequence). The CDR3 covers 17 residues. In regard to this clonotype: Its antigen is unknown. One end of the junction is discordant with germline, which a read error may explain.

Material for sequencing was blood, either unsorted or a sorted T cell fraction (not recorded which). This chain uses TRBV15 with TRBJ2-1; TRBD1 agrees at 9 bases. This clonotype originated in a female donor with ankylosing spondylitis or in good health (not recorded which). The CDR3 DNA reads TGTGCCACCAGCGGAGAGAAAGGGGCAACGACAGGGGGTGAGCAGTTCTTC. Residues: CATSGEKGATTGGEQFF. The entire variable domain, with the rest obtained from reference TRBV15 and TRBJ2-1, is as follows: DAMVIQNPRYQVTQFGKPVTLSCSQTLNHNVMYWYQQKSSQAPKLLFHYYDKDFNNEADTPDNFQSRRPNTSFCFLDIRSPGLGDTAMYLCATSGEKGATTGGEQFFGPGTRLTVL.